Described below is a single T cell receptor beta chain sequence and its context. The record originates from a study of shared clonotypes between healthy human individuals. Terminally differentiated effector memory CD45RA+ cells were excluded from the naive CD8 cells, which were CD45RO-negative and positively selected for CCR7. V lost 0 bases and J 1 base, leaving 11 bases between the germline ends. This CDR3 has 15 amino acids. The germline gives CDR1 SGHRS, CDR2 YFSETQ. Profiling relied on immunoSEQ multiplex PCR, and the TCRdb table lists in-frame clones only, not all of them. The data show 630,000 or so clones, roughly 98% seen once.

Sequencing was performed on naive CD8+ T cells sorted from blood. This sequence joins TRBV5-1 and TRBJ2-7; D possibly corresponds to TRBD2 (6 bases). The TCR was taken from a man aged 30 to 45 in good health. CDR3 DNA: TGCGCCAGCAGCTTGGCCCTTGGGGGGTCCTACGAGCAGTACTTC. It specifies CASSLALGGSYEQYF.